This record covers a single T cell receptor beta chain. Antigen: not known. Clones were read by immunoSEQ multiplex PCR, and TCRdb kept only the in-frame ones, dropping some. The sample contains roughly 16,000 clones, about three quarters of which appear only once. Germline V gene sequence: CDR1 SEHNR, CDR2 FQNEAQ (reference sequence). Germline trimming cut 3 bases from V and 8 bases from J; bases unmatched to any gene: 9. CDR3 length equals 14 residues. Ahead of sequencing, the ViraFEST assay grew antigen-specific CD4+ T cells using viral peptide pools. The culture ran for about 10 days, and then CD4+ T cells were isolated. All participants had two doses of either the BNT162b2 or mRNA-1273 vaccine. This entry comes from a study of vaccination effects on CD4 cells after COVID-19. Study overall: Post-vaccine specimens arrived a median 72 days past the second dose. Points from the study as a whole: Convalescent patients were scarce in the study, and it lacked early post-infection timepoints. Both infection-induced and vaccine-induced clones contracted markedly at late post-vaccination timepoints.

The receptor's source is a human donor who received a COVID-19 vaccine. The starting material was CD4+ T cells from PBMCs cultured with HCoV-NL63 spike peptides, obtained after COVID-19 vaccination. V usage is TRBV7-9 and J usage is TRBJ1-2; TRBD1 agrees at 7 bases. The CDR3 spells CASSFTGTVSGYTF. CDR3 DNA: TGTGCCAGCAGCTTCACCGGGACAGTCTCCGGCTACACCTTC.